A selection of T cell receptor beta chains follows, all from one sample in a study of human T cells and chemical hapten exposure. Using its own MiXCR run on the RACE reads, TCRdb lists one record per CDR3 protein. The sample has around 150,000 distinct CDR3 sequences; 28% are singletons. The source was whole blood, collected in connection with sensitization to the hapten diphenylcyclopropenone (DPC). The origin of the receptors is a woman younger than 35 with alopecia areata. Some clones in this sample may be carry-over from other donors' samples. Both conserved end residues are part of each CDR3. D genes are given only for firm matches. Clone sizes are given selectively: once, few, many, or a class where the clone is expanded.

TRBV29-1	NA	TRBJ2-7	few	CSVAGSREQYF	TGCAGCGTTGCAGGGTCGAGGGAGCAGTACTTC
TRBV4-2	NA	TRBJ1-1	few	CASSQEPRTEAFF	TGTGCCAGCAGCCAAGAACCTAGAACTGAAGCTTTCTTT
TRBV6-6	NA	TRBJ1-1	NA	CASSYERNTEAFF	TGTGCCAGCAGTTATGAAAGGAACACTGAAGCTTTCTTT
TRBV11-3	NA	TRBJ2-1	NA	CASSPSGRSYNEQFF	TGTGCCAGCAGCCCCTCAGGACGGTCCTACAATGAGCAGTTCTTC
TRBV7-2	TRBD1	TRBJ2-3	NA	CASRRTGGADTQYF	TGTGCCTCCCGTCGGACAGGGGGCGCAGATACGCAGTATTTT
TRBV9	TRBD2	TRBJ2-1	few	CASSAAGTRGVNEQFF	TGTGCCAGCAGCGCAGCCGGGACTAGGGGGGTCAATGAGCAGTTCTTC
TRBV11-1	NA	TRBJ1-4	NA	CASSVDGGVGEKLFF	TGTGCCAGCAGCGTTGACGGAGGGGTTGGAGAAAAACTGTTTTTT
TRBV20-1	NA	TRBJ2-1	NA	CSAPLGGIGGNEQFF	TGCAGTGCTCCCCTGGGAGGGATAGGGGGAAATGAGCAGTTCTTC
TRBV7-9	NA	TRBJ2-1	NA	CASSLDPENNEQFF	TGTGCCAGCAGCTTAGACCCCGAAAACAATGAGCAGTTCTTC
TRBV30	TRBD2	TRBJ2-7	few	CAGTLAGDYEQYF	TGTGCCGGGACTCTAGCGGGAGACTACGAGCAGTACTTC
TRBV6-2/TRBV6-3	NA	TRBJ1-1	few	CASSYHEDAFTEAFF	TGTGCCAGCAGTTACCACGAGGACGCATTCACTGAAGCTTTCTTT
TRBV6-2/TRBV6-3	NA	TRBJ1-1	few	CASTQGHTEAFF	TGTGCCAGCACCCAGGGGCACACTGAAGCTTTCTTT
TRBV3-1	NA	TRBJ1-6	NA	CASRPVGATSPLHF	TGTGCCAGCAGACCAGTCGGCGCGACCTCACCCCTCCACTTT
TRBV6-2/TRBV6-3	NA	TRBJ2-6	NA	CASSPDISGANVLTF	TGTGCCAGCAGTCCCGATATATCTGGGGCCAACGTCCTGACTTTC
TRBV7-9	NA	TRBJ1-5	NA	CASSLGVGQLNQPQHF	TGTGCCAGCAGCTTAGGGGTAGGGCAACTGAATCAGCCCCAGCATTTT
TRBV7-8	NA	TRBJ2-5	NA	CASSTPGGQETQYF	TGTGCCAGCAGCACCCCTGGCGGGCAAGAGACCCAGTACTTC
TRBV6-5	NA	TRBJ1-6	NA	CASSYSGQGSSPLHF	TGTGCCAGCAGTTACTCAGGGCAGGGAAGTTCACCCCTCCACTTT
TRBV7-9	TRBD1	TRBJ2-5	NA	CASSFKGQGVAKTQYF	TGTGCCAGCAGCTTCAAAGGACAGGGGGTGGCGAAGACCCAGTACTTC
TRBV20-1	TRBD1	TRBJ2-1	few	CSFIRGRSSYNEQFF	TGCAGTTTTATTAGGGGGCGAAGCTCCTACAATGAGCAGTTCTTC
TRBV5-1	TRBD2	TRBJ2-3	NA	CASSKTSGPGDTQYF	TGCGCCAGCAGCAAGACTAGCGGGCCCGGAGATACGCAGTATTTT
TRBV12-3/TRBV12-4	NA	TRBJ1-6	many	CASSPRGWDSPLHF	TGTGCCAGCAGCCCCCGTGGGTGGGATTCACCCCTCCACTTT
TRBV20-1	NA	TRBJ1-5	NA	CSASRMGQPQHF	TGCAGTGCTAGTCGGATGGGCCAGCCCCAGCATTTT
TRBV7-2	NA	TRBJ2-7	NA	CASRTIPGYEQYF	TGTGCCAGCAGGACTATCCCCGGGTACGAGCAGTACTTC
TRBV7-9	NA	TRBJ1-1	NA	CASSSHTITEAFF	TGTGCCAGCAGCTCTCATACCATCACTGAAGCTTTCTTT
TRBV20-1	NA	TRBJ1-6	NA	CSASSGLPNSPLHF	TGCAGTGCTAGCTCCGGGCTCCCGAATTCACCCCTCCACTTT
TRBV20-1	NA	TRBJ1-1	NA	CSAREPAGSGTEAFF	TGCAGTGCTAGAGAACCTGCAGGATCGGGGACTGAAGCTTTCTTT
TRBV30	NA	TRBJ2-7	NA	CAWSVSFGVYEQYF	TGTGCCTGGAGTGTAAGCTTCGGGGTCTACGAGCAGTACTTC
TRBV7-9	NA	TRBJ1-5	NA	CASSYQTSPGNQHF	TGTGCCAGCAGCTACCAGACTTCCCCTGGGAACCAGCATTTT
TRBV10-3	TRBD2	TRBJ2-1	NA	CATLGLAGLSDEQFF	TGTGCCACCCTGGGACTAGCGGGACTTAGCGATGAGCAGTTCTTC
TRBV29-1	TRBD1	TRBJ1-5	NA	CSVGQGNSNQPQHF	TGCAGCGTTGGACAGGGGAATAGCAATCAGCCCCAGCATTTT
TRBV4-1	TRBD1	TRBJ1-2	many	CASSRDRGQSGYTF	TGCGCCAGCAGCCGTGACAGGGGTCAAAGTGGCTACACCTTC
TRBV29-1	TRBD2	TRBJ2-1	few	CSVEGLAGVSYNEQFF	TGCAGCGTTGAAGGACTAGCGGGAGTTTCCTACAATGAGCAGTTCTTC
TRBV6-1	TRBD1	TRBJ2-7	few	CASSEGQGDYF	TGTGCCAGCAGTGAAGGACAGGGTGACTACTTC
TRBV20-1	NA	TRBJ2-7	few	CSASLLGLAYEQYF	TGCAGTGCTAGCTTGCTTGGCTTAGCCTACGAGCAGTACTTC
TRBV5-4	TRBD2	TRBJ2-3	few	CASSLGKRGGLEDTQYF	TGTGCCAGCAGCTTGGGTAAACGGGGGGGCCTGGAAGATACGCAGTATTTT
TRBV4-3	NA	TRBJ2-7	NA	CASSQEEGGAGGHYEQYF	TGCGCCAGCAGCCAAGAAGAGGGGGGGGCAGGGGGTCACTACGAGCAGTACTTC
TRBV5-6	TRBD1	TRBJ1-1	NA	CASSLLQTGGIEAFF	TGTGCCAGCAGCCTCCTTCAGACAGGGGGAATCGAAGCTTTCTTT